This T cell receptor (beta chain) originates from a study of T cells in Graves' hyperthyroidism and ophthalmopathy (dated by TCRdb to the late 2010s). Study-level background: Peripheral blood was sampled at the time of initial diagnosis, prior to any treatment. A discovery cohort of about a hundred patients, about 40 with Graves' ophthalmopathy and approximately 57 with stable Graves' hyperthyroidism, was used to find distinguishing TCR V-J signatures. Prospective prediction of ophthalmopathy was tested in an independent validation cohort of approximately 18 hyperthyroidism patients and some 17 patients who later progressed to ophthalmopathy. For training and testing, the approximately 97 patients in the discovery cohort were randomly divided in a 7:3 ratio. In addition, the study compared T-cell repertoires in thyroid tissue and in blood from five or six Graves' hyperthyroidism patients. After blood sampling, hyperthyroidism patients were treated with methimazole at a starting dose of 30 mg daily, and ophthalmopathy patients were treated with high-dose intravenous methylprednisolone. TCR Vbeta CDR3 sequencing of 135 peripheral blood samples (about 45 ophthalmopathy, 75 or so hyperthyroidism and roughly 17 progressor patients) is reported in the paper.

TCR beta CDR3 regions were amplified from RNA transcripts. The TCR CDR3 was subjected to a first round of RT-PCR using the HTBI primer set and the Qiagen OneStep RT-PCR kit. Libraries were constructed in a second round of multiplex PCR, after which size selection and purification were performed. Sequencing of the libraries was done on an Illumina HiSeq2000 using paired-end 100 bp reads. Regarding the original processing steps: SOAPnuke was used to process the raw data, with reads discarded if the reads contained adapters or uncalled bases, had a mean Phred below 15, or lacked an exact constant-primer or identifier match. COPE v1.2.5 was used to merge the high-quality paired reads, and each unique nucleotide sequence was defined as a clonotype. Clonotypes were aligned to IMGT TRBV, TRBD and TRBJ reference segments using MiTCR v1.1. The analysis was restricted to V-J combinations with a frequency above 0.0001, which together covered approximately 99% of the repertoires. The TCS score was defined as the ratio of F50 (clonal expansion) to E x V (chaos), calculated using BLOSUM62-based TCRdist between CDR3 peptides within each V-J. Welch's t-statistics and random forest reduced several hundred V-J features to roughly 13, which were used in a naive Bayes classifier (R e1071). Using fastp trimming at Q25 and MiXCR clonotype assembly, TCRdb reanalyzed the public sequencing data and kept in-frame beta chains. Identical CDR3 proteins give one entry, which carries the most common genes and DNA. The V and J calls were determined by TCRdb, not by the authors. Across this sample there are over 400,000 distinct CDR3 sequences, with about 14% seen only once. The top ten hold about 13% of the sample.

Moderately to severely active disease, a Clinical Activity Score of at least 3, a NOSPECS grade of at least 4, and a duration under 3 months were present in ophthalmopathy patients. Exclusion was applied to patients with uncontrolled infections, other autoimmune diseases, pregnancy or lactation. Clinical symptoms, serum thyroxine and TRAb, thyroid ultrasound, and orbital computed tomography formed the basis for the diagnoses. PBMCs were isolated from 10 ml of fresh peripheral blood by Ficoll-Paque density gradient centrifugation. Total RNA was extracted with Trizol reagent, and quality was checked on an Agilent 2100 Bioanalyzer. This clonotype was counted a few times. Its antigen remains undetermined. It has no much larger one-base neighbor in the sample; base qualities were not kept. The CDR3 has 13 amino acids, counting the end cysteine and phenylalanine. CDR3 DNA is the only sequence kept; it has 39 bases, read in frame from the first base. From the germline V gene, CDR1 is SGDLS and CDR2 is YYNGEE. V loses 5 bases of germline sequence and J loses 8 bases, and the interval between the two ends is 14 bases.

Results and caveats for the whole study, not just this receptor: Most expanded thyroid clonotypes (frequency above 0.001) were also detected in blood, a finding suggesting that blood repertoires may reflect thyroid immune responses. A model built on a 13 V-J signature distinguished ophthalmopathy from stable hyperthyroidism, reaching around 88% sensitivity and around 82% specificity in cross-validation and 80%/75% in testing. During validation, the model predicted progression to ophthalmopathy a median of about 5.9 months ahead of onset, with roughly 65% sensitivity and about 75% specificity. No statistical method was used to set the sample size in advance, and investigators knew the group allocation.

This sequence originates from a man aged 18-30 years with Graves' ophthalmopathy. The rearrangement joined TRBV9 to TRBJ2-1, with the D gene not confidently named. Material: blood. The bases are TGTGCCAGCAGGGGGTACGCTGGCGATGAGCAGTTCTTC. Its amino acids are CASRGYAGDEQFF.